These 2 T cell receptor beta chains came from one sample sequenced in a study of cytomegalovirus exposure and HLA in healthy donors. The PCR used 60 Vbeta and 13 Jbeta primers. The repertoire was sequenced with immunoSEQ multiplex PCR; TCRdb's copy has only in-frame clones and lacks some. The table shows about 20,000 clones, with roughly 80% occurring only once. Sequenced input: PBMCs. The source is a man between 60 and 75 years old in good health and CMV-seronegative.

This clone was detected once. V and J are TRBV19 and TRBJ2-3; 9 positions match TRBD2. Germline V gene lookup returns CDR1 LNHDA and CDR2 SQIVND (reference sequence). The CDR3 has 16 amino acids. Trimming took 5 bases from V and 4 from J; bases not matched to a gene: 10. CDR3 amino acids: CASSPLSGRGADTQYF. The CDR3 nucleotides are TGTGCCAGTAGTCCCCTTAGCGGGAGAGGCGCAGATACGCAGTATTTT.

This clone has just one count. The chain recombines TRBV4-3 with TRBJ2-7, with 10 bases that match TRBD2. The germline gives CDR1 LGHNA, CDR2 YSLEER. CDR3 length: 15 amino acids. J gave up 3 bases and V 2 bases, and 4 bases lay outside the gene matches. This CDR3 reads CASSQLAGASYEQYF. As DNA, the CDR3 is TGCGCCAGCAGCCAACTAGCGGGAGCTAGCTACGAGCAGTACTTC.